There are many counts of the clone carrying this T cell receptor beta chain. The source of the sample is a study of T-cell reconstitution after alpha-beta-depleted transplantation in children. Researchers prepared the TCRbeta library using unique molecular identifiers, the study reports. From the PCR reads, TCRdb called clonotypes with MiXCR, one entry per CDR3 protein. The sample comprises 230,000 or so distinct CDR3 sequences, approximately 12% of which are singletons, and 2% to 3% rests with the top ten. Germline V lookup: CDR1 SGHRS, CDR2 YFSETQ. The junction had 4 bases not matched to a gene; V was cut back by 1 base and J by 2 bases. The CDR3 length is 16 residues.

The source of this sequence is a human donor who donated a stem cell graft to a child with acute lymphoblastic leukemia. This specimen was PBMCs from the stem cell graft donor, taken from the stem cell graft. The chain couples TRBV5-1 to TRBJ2-2, with 8 bases fitting TRBD2. The CDR3 is CASSLFAGGNTGELFF. CDR3 bases: TGCGCCAGCAGCTTGTTTGCGGGGGGTAACACCGGGGAGCTGTTTTTT.